This record covers a single T cell receptor beta chain. Looked up from germline, CDR1 is SEHNR and CDR2 is FQNEAQ (reference sequence). The trim removed 5 bases at V and 2 bases at J, leaving 9 bases unmatched. CDR3 length: 15 residues. This sample is drawn from a study of OX40 agonist ivuxolimab in advanced cancers. About the study: Patients in dose escalation had liver, melanoma, kidney or head and neck cancers.

The data were produced by immunoSEQ multiplex PCR, yet TCRdb's version contains in-frame clones alone and is incomplete. The repertoire consists of over 35,000 clones, with about 79% occurring once and the leading ten covering around 18%. The chain has TRBV7-9 and TRBJ2-7, with TRBD1 identical over 7 bases. The receptor comes from an adult with an advanced solid tumor such as melanoma, head and neck, liver or kidney cancer. The sample was CD4+ or CD8+ T cells sorted from blood, taken in a trial of the OX40 agonist ivuxolimab. The CDR3 DNA follows: TGTGCCAGCAGCCCCCCGGGACAGCACACCTACGAGCAGTACTTC. The encoded protein is CASSPPGQHTYEQYF.